These 23 T cell receptor beta chains came from one sample sequenced in a study of cytomegalovirus exposure and HLA in healthy donors. It was with 60 Vbeta and 13 Jbeta primers that the PCR ran. Repertoires were generated with immunoSEQ multiplex PCR, while TCRdb's copy carries only in-frame clones and drops some. The sample lists 170,000 or so clones, roughly 80% seen once, with 2.4% in the top ten. The sequenced sample consisted of PBMCs. Source of these receptors: a man aged 60-69 years in good health and CMV-seronegative.

The DNA for the CDR3 is TGTGCCAGTAGTCCCCTAGCGGGGGCTTCCTACGAGCAGTACTTC. Amino acids: CASSPLAGASYEQYF. The V and J genes are TRBV19 and TRBJ2-7; 10 bases are a match to TRBD2. V lost 5 bases and J lost 1; bases outside the gene matches: 5. The CDR3 is 15 amino acids. The V gene's germline CDR1 is LNHDA and CDR2 SQIVND (reference sequence).

The chain has TRBV19 and TRBJ1-2; 8 bases line up with TRBD1. CDR3 length: 14 amino acids. Germline loops: CDR1 LNHDA, CDR2 SQIVND (reference sequence). The V and J ends lost 4 bases and 5 bases, in that order; junction bases with no gene match: 6. The CDR3 DNA reads TGTGCCAGTAGTACCGACGACAGGGGTTATGGCTACACCTTC. It specifies CASSTDDRGYGYTF. Drawing the rest from reference TRBV19 and TRBJ1-2, the complete variable domain is DGGITQSPKYLFRKEGQNVTLSCEQNLNHDAMYWYRQDPGQGLRLIYYSQIVNDFQKGDIAEGYSVSREKKESFPLTVTSAQKNPTAFYLCASSTDDRGYGYTFGSGTRLTVV.

The genes are TRBV5-1 and TRBJ2-7; D is possibly TRBD1 (6 bases). The CDR3 covers 16 residues. Germline CDR1 and CDR2: SGHRS and YFSETQ. The ends were cut back, 1 base at V and 0 bases at J, with 14 bases in the middle. The CDR3 nucleotides read TGCGCCAGCAGCTTGCCGGGACACTCGAGCTCCTACGAGCAGTACTTC. This sequence encodes CASSLPGHSSSYEQYF.

This chain uses TRBV28 with TRBJ2-7; tentative D call: TRBD1 (6 bases). Germline loops: CDR1 MDHEN, CDR2 SYDVKM. The V gene lost 3 bases and the J gene lost 5 bases, with 17 bases spanning the gap. The CDR3 contains 15 residues. The CDR3 sequence: CASSFARTVVNEQYF. CDR3 in DNA: TGTGCCAGCAGTTTTGCGAGGACAGTGGTAAACGAGCAGTACTTC.

A note on this clone: At one boundary the junction diverges from the germline segment, which might be a read error. The V gene is TRBV6-5, the J gene TRBJ1-2; TRBD1 matches at 7 bases. The CDR3 runs 14 residues. CDR1 is MNHEY, CDR2 SVGAGI, per germline. CDR3 in amino acids: CASRRSGTDYGYPF. The DNA for the CDR3 is TGTGCCAGCAGGCGTTCCGGGACAGATTATGGCTACCCCTTC.

This clone was detected a few times. J is TRBJ2-7 and V is TRBV21-1; the D segment call TRBD2 is taken from the table without a DNA check. TRBV21-1 is a known pseudogene. The CDR3 is 17 residues long. This chain's CDR3 is CASSKAGAAGSSYEQYF. CDR3 in DNA: TGTGCCAGCAGCAAAGCCGGCGCGGCGGGGAGCTCCTACGAGCAGTACTTC.

The chain combines TRBV5-8 with TRBJ1-1, with D hard to call. The CDR3 has 14 amino acids. Germline CDR1 SGHTS, CDR2 YDEGEE. V lost 0 bases, J lost 1 base, and 7 bases lay in between. The CDR3 DNA sequence: TGTGCCAGCAGCTTGGAATGGAGGAACACTGAAGCTTTCTTT. Its protein product is CASSLEWRNTEAFF.

The chain combines TRBV7-8 with TRBJ2-4; 7 positions agree with TRBD2. There are 14 residues in the CDR3. V dropped 6 bases and J dropped 8; count of bases not matched to a gene: 10. Per germline, CDR1 SGHVS and CDR2 FQNEAQ. For the CDR3, the DNA is TGTGCCAGCAGACCAACTAGCGCTTCGGACATTCAGTACTTC. Its protein product is CASRPTSASDIQYF.

This rearrangement joins TRBV19 to TRBJ2-1, with a tentative D call TRBD2 (7 bases). The CDR3 is 14 residues long. Germline V gene lookup returns CDR1 LNHDA and CDR2 SQIVND (reference sequence). Trimming took off 5 bases at V and 5 bases at J, with 13 bases between the two ends. The CDR3 DNA is TGTGCCAGTAGTCCCCGGGGGGCGGACAATGAGCAGTTCTTC. This codes for CASSPRGADNEQFF.

This chain joins TRBV7-9 and TRBJ2-1; TRBD2 matches at 8 bases. CDR3 size: 16 residues. Germline CDR1 is SEHNR and CDR2 is FQNEAQ (reference sequence). The trim removed 4 bases at V and 6 bases at J, leaving 11 bases unmatched. The CDR3 loop is CASSSPAAGVPNEQFF. The CDR3 region has the DNA TGTGCCAGCAGCTCCCCAGCAGCGGGAGTACCCAATGAGCAGTTCTTC.

The genes are TRBV9 and TRBJ2-2; D is possibly TRBD2 (5 bases). The length of the CDR3 is 16 residues. V dropped 4 bases and J dropped 1 base, with 14 bases sitting between them. Germline CDR1 is SGDLS and CDR2 is YYNGEE. CDR3 region: CASSPRLPGNTGELFF. CDR3 bases: TGTGCCAGCAGCCCTCGACTACCCGGGAACACCGGGGAGCTGTTTTTT.

This chain uses TRBV19 with TRBJ2-2, with 9 nucleotides matching TRBD1. The CDR3 totals 15 residues. Losses at the gene ends were 5 bases for V and 5 bases for J; bases not matched to a gene: 6. Germline values: CDR1 LNHDA, CDR2 SQIVND (reference sequence). The CDR3 DNA is TGTGCCAGTAGTTCCCCGGGACAGGGAACCGGGGAGCTGTTTTTT. This sequence encodes CASSSPGQGTGELFF.

This clone has only a few counts. The V call is TRBV30, the J call TRBJ2-2; TRBD1 might be the D (5 bases). V lost 0 bases to trimming and J lost 6 bases, with 8 bases between them. This CDR3 has 13 amino acids. Per germline, CDR1 GTSNPN and CDR2 SVGIG (reference sequence). CDR3 sequence: CAWSVRRAGELFF. Written as DNA, the CDR3 is TGTGCCTGGAGTGTACGCAGGGCCGGGGAGCTGTTTTTT. The complete variable domain, with remaining parts taken from reference TRBV30 and TRBJ2-2, reads SQTIHQWPATLVQPVGSPLSLECTVEGTSNPNLYWYRQAAGRGLQLLFYSVGIGQISSEVPQNLSASRPQDRQFILSSKKLLLSDSGFYLCAWSVRRAGELFFGEGSRLTVL.

As DNA, the CDR3 is TGTGCCAGCAGTTTATCACCTAGCCGGGAGACCCAGTACTTC. It encodes CASSLSPSRETQYF. The V call is TRBV27, the J call TRBJ2-5; tentatively, D is TRBD2 (5 bases). CDR1 and CDR2 from the germline V gene are MNHEY and SMNVEV (reference sequence). Trimming pared 0 bases from V and 5 bases from J, leaving 10 bases between. This CDR3 has 14 amino acids.

The CDR3 bases are TGCGCCAGCAGCGAGAGAGCGTCCTACGAGCAGTACTTC. Protein: CASSERASYEQYF. The chain employs TRBV5-1 and TRBJ2-7; D call uncertain. V lost 4 bases to trimming and J lost 1 base, with 9 bases between them. This CDR3 contains 13 residues. CDR1 and CDR2 from the germline V gene are SGHRS and YFSETQ. Based on the CDR3 plus reference TRBV5-1 and TRBJ2-7, the full variable domain is KAGVTQTPRYLIKTRGQQVTLSCSPISGHRSVSWYQQTPGQGLQFLFEYFSETQRNKGNFPGRFSGRQFSNSRSEMNVSTLELGDSALYLCASSERASYEQYFGPGTRLTVT.

CDR3 DNA sequence: TGCGCCAGCAGCTTGTCGGCGGGGTATTCCTACGAGCAGTACTTC. The encoded protein is CASSLSAGYSYEQYF. The chain couples TRBV5-1 to TRBJ2-7, with D perhaps TRBD2 (6 bases). From germline, CDR1 is SGHRS and CDR2 YFSETQ. Trimming removed 1 base from V and 1 base from J, with 12 bases in between. This CDR3 has 15 residues.

The V call is TRBV9, the J call TRBJ2-2; 8 nucleotides agree with TRBD1. CDR3 length: 16 residues. The junction had 5 bases not matched to a gene; V was cut back by 3 bases and J by 1 base. Germline V gene lookup returns CDR1 SGDLS and CDR2 YYNGEE. The CDR3 DNA follows: TGTGCCAGCAGCGAGACCGGGACAGGGAACACCGGGGAGCTGTTTTTT. It yields the protein CASSETGTGNTGELFF. Full variable domain (rest looked up from reference TRBV9 and TRBJ2-2): DSGVTQTPKHLITATGQRVTLRCSPRSGDLSVYWYQQSLDQGLQFLIQYYNGEERAKGNILERFSAQQFPDLHSELNLSSLELGDSALYFCASSETGTGNTGELFFGEGSRLTVL.

The chain uses TRBV21-1 and TRBJ2-7; the D call of TRBD1 is as the table states it, not checked on the DNA. TRBV21-1 is noted as a pseudogene. The CDR3 consists of 14 residues. The DNA of the CDR3 is TGTGCCAGCAGCATCGACAGCCTTCACTACGAGCAGTACTTC. Amino acid sequence: CASSIDSLHYEQYF.

This clone was observed once. The sample holds other DNA sequences that translate to the same CDR3. The chain combines TRBV28 with TRBJ1-1; D might be TRBD1 (5 bases). Trimming removed 3 bases at V and 4 bases at J, with 9 bases between. The CDR3 sequence is 13 residues long. Germline V lookup: CDR1 MDHEN, CDR2 SYDVKM. The DNA for the CDR3 is TGTGCCAGCAGTTTCGGCACAGGCACTGAAGCTTTCTTT. It specifies CASSFGTGTEAFF.

V usage is TRBV13 and J usage is TRBJ2-2; possible D gene TRBD2, 5 bases. V lost 1 base and J lost 3, with 6 bases in between. CDR1 PRHDT and CDR2 FYEKMQ come from the germline V gene (reference sequence). This CDR3 has 14 amino acids. The CDR3 here is CASSLAGDTGELFF. The CDR3 region has the DNA TGTGCCAGCAGCTTAGCCGGGGACACCGGGGAGCTGTTTTTT.

V gene TRBV5-1 combines with J gene TRBJ2-6; 10 nucleotides agree with TRBD1. The ends lost 0 bases at V and 0 bases at J; junction bases unmatched: 3. This CDR3 spans 18 amino acids. From germline, CDR1 is SGHRS and CDR2 YFSETQ. The CDR3 coding sequence is TGCGCCAGCAGCTTGGGGACAGGGGGACTCTCTGGGGCCAACGTCCTGACTTTC. It codes for CASSLGTGGLSGANVLTF. The complete variable domain, with remaining parts taken from reference TRBV5-1 and TRBJ2-6, reads KAGVTQTPRYLIKTRGQQVTLSCSPISGHRSVSWYQQTPGQGLQFLFEYFSETQRNKGNFPGRFSGRQFSNSRSEMNVSTLELGDSALYLCASSLGTGGLSGANVLTFGAGSRLTVL.

J is TRBJ2-2 and V is TRBV5-6, with 13 bases fitting TRBD2. From germline, CDR1 is SGHDT and CDR2 YYEEEE. The CDR3 loop spans 18 amino acids. J was trimmed by 9 bases and V by 3 bases; bases with no gene match: 14. The CDR3 region is CASSSTSGRLLIHRELFF. CDR3 DNA sequence: TGTGCCAGCAGCTCGACTAGCGGGAGGCTATTAATTCACCGGGAGCTGTTTTTT.

This clone has more than one count but fewer than ten. Written as DNA, the CDR3 is TGCGCCAGCAGCGGCGAAACTAGCGGGGGGCTCTACCAAGAGACCCAGTACTTC. Its translation is CASSGETSGGLYQETQYF. The rearrangement joins TRBV5-1 to TRBJ2-5, with 12 bases matching TRBD2. The germline V gene encodes CDR1 SGHRS and CDR2 YFSETQ. The J segment lost 0 bases and the V segment lost 4 bases, leaving 10 bases of the junction unmatched. The CDR3 totals 18 residues.